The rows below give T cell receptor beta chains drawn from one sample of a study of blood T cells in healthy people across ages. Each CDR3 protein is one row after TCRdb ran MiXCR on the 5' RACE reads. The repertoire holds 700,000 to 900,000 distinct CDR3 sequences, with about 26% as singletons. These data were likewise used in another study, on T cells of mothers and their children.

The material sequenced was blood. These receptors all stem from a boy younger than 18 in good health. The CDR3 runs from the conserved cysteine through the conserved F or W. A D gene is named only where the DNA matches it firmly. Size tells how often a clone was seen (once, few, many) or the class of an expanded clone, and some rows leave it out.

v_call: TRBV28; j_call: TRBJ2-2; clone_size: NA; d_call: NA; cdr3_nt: TGTGCCAGCAGTACAACTGCCGGGGAGCTGTTTTTT; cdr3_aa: CASSTTAGELFF
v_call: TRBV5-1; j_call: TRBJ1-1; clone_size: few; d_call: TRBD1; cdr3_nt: TGCGCCAGCAGCACCCGGACAGGGGAGGCCACTGAAGCTTTCTTT; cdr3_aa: CASSTRTGEATEAFF
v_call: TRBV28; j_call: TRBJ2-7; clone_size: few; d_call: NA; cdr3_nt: TGTGCCAGCAGTTTCCGATCCCGGCGGGATTCCTACGAGCAGTACTTC; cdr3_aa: CASSFRSRRDSYEQYF
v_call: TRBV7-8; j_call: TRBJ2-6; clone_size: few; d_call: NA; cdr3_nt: TGTGCCAGCAGCCCTGTGAGTGGGGCCAACGTCCTGATTTTC; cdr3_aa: CASSPVSGANVLIF
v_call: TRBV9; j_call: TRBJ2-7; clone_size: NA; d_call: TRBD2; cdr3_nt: TGTGCCAGCAGCGTAGGTCCTGGAACCCGGGGCGGGGGATTCACCTACGAGCAGTACTTC; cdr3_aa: CASSVGPGTRGGGFTYEQYF
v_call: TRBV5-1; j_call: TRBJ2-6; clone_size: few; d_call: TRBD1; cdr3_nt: TGCGCCAGCAGGACAGGGGGTCCTGGGGCCAACGTCCTGACTTTC; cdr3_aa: CASRTGGPGANVLTF
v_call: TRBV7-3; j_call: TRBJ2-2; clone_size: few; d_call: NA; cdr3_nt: TGTGCCGGCAGCTTAACCGCAGGGGTGGACACCGGGGAGCTGTTTTTT; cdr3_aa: CAGSLTAGVDTGELFF
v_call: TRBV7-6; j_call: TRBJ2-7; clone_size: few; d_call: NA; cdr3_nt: TGTGCCAGCAGCTTAAGGTCAGGGAGGGACACATCCTACGAGCAGTACTTC; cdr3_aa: CASSLRSGRDTSYEQYF
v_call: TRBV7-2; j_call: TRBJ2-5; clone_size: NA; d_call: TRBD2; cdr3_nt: TGTGCCAGCAGTTCCAAGCGGGGGACGTACCAAGAGACCCAGTACTTC; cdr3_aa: CASSSKRGTYQETQYF
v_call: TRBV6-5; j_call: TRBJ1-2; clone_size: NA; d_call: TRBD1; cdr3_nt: TGTGCCAGCAGGTCGGACAGGGAGGATGGCTACACCTTC; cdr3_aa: CASRSDREDGYTF
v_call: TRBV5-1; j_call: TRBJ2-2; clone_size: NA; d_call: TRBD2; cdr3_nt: TGCGCCAGCAGCCCAGAGATTAGCGGGGAATACACCGGGGAGCTGTTTTTT; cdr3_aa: CASSPEISGEYTGELFF
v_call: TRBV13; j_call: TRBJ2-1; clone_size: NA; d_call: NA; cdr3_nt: TGTGCCAGCAGCGCGGGGAAGTCCAATGAGCAGTTCTTC; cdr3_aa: CASSAGKSNEQFF
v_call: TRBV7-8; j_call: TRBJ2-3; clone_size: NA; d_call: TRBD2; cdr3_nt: TGTGCCAGCAGCCCACTAGCGGGGGGATCAGATACGCGGTATTTT; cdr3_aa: CASSPLAGGSDTRYF
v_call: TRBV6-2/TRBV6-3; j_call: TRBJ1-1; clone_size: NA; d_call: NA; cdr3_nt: TGTGCCAGCAGTAGGAGGGGGATTAGTGAAGCTTTCTTT; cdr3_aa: CASSRRGISEAFF
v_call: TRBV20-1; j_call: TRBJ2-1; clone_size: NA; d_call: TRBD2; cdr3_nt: TGCAGTGCTAAGAGCGGGGGGGCTTACAATGAGCAGTTCTTC; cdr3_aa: CSAKSGGAYNEQFF
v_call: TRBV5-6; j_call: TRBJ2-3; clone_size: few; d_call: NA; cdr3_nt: TGTGCCAGCAGTTCCGGTTACCCGGGGAATACGCAGTATTTT; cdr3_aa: CASSSGYPGNTQYF
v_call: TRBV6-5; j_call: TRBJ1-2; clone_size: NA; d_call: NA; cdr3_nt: TGTGCCAGCAGCTATAGTTATCAGGCGAGAAACTATGGCTACACCTTC; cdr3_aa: CASSYSYQARNYGYTF
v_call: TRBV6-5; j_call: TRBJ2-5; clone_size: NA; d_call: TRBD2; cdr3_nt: TGTGCCAGCAGTTACTCGACTAGCCATGGAGAGACCCAGTACTTC; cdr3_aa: CASSYSTSHGETQYF
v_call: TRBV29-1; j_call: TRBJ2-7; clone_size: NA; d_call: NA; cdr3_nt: TGCAGCGTAAAAGGGGTTCTCTCCTACGAGCAGTACTTC; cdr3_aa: CSVKGVLSYEQYF
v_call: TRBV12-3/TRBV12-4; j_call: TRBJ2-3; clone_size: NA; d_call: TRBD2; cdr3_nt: TGTGCCAGCAGTCCGGGGACTAGCGGGGGGGCCGGTACGCAGTATTTT; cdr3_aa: CASSPGTSGGAGTQYF
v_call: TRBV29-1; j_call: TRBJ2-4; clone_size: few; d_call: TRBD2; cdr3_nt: TGCAGCGTTGAAACGGGGGGGACTAGCGGGGCGCCGGCCAAAAACATTCAGTACTTC; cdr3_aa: CSVETGGTSGAPAKNIQYF
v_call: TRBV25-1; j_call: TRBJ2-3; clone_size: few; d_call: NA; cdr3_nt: TGTGCCAGCAGCCTTGAGGGCATTACAGATACGCAGTATTTT; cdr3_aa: CASSLEGITDTQYF
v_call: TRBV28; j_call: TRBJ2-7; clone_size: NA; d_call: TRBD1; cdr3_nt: TGTGCCAGCAGTTTTAGGGGACAGGGGGGCCCCAACTTC; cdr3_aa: CASSFRGQGGPNF
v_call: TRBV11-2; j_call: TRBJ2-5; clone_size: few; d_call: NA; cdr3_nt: TGTGCCAGCAGCTTAGTGGCAGAGCAGTACTTC; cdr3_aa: CASSLVAEQYF
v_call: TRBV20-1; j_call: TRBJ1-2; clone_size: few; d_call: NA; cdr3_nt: TGCAGTGCTAGAGGGGCGGGGTCGCGAGGCTACACCTTC; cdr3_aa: CSARGAGSRGYTF
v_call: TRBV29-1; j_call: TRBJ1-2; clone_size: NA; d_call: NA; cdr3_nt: TGCAGCGTTGAGGGGGGTTGGAACTATGGCTACACCTTC; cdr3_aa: CSVEGGWNYGYTF
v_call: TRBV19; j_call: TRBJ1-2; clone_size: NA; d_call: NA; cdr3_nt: TGTGCCAGTAGTATAGGCGGCAACTATGGCTACACCTTC; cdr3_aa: CASSIGGNYGYTF
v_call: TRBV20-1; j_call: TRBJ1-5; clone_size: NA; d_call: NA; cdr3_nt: TGCAGTGCTACCCCGGGGTCTACCAATCAGCCCCAGCATTTT; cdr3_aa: CSATPGSTNQPQHF
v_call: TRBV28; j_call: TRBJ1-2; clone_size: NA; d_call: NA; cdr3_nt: TGTGGCTGCCGGTCGAACTATGGCTACACCTTC; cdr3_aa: CGCRSNYGYTF
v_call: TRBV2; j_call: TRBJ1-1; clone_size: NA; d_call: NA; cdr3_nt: TGTGCCAGCAGTGAATGGGCAAGTGAAGCTTTCTTT; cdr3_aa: CASSEWASEAFF
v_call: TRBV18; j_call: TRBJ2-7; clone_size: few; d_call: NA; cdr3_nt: TGTGCCAGCTCACCAGGGAGTGGTGGGAAGCAGTACTTC; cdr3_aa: CASSPGSGGKQYF
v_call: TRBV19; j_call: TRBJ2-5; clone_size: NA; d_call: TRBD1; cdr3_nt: TGTGCCAGTAGTGCACAGGGGTCCGAGACCCAGTACTTC; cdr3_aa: CASSAQGSETQYF
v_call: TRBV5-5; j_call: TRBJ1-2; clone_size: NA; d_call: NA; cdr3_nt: TGTGCCAGCAGCTTCCAGGGTTCCCTCTTCTATGGCTACACCTTC; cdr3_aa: CASSFQGSLFYGYTF
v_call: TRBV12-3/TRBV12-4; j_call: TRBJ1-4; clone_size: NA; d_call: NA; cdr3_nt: TGTGCCAGCAGTTCCTACCTTATAACTAATGAAAAACTGTTTTTT; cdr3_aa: CASSSYLITNEKLFF
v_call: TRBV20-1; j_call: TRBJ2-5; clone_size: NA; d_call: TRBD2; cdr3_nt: TGCAGTGCTAGAGATCAGGTCGGGGGGTCCCAAGAGACCCAGTACTTC; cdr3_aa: CSARDQVGGSQETQYF
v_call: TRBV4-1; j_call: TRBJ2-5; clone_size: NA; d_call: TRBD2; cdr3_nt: TGCGCCAGCAGCCAAGGCGGACTAGCGGGGAAAGAGACCCAGTACTTC; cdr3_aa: CASSQGGLAGKETQYF
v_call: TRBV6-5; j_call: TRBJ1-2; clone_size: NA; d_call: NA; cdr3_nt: TGTGCCAGCAGTCTAGTTGGGGGGGGCGGCTACACCTTC; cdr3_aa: CASSLVGGGGYTF
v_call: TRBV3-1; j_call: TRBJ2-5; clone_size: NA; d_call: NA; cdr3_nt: TGTGCCAGCAGCCGGGCTCTACGGGAGACCCAGTACTTC; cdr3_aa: CASSRALRETQYF
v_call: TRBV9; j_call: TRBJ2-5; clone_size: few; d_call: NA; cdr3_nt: TGTGCCAGCAGCGTAGGGGCAGGGACCCAAGAGACCCAGTACTTC; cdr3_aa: CASSVGAGTQETQYF
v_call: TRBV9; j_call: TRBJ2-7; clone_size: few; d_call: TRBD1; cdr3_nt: TGTGCCAGCAGCGATCCATTACAGGGGGAAGCCGCGGGCGAGCAGTACTTC; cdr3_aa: CASSDPLQGEAAGEQYF
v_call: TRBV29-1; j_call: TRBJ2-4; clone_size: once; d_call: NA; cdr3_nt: TGCAGCGTTGAAGAAGGGGGGGCCATAGCCAAAAACATTCAGTACTTC; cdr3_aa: CSVEEGGAIAKNIQYF
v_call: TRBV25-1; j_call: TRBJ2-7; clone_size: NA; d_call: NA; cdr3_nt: TGTGCCAGCAGCCTCACAGGGTTCACCTACGAGCAGTACTTC; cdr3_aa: CASSLTGFTYEQYF
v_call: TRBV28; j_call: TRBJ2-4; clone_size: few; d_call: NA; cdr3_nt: TGTGCCAGCACCCCAGGGGGAGGGGGAAACATTCAGTACTTC; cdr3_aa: CASTPGGGGNIQYF
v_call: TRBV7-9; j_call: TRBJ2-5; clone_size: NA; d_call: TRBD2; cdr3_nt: TGTGCCAGCAGCCCAGGACTAGCGGGGGGCGACTTCCAAGAGACCCAGTACTTC; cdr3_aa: CASSPGLAGGDFQETQYF
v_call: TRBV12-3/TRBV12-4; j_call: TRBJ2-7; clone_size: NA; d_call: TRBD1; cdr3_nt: TGTGCCACAGCCGGGACAGGGGGTTTCTACGAGCAGTACTTC; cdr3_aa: CATAGTGGFYEQYF
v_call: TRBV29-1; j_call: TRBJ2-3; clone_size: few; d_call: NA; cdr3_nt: TGCAGCGTTGAATGGGTGGGGCACACAGATACGCAGTATTTT; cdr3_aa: CSVEWVGHTDTQYF
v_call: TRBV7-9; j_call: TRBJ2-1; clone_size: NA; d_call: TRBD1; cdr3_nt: TGTGCCAGCAGCCCCCGGGACAGGGGCTCCGGTGAGCAGTTCTTC; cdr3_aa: CASSPRDRGSGEQFF
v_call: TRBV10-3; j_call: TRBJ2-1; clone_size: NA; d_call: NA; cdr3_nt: TGTGCCATCAGCCACCGCGGGGATGAGCAGTTCTTC; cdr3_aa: CAISHRGDEQFF
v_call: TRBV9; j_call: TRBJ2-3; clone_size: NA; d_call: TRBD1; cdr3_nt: TGTGCCAGCAGCCCCCGGGGACAGCCAGATACGCAGTATTTT; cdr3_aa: CASSPRGQPDTQYF
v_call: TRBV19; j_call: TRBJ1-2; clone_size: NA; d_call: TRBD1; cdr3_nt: TGTGCCAGTAGTCAACCGGGACAGGGAACTTACGGCTACACCTTC; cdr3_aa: CASSQPGQGTYGYTF
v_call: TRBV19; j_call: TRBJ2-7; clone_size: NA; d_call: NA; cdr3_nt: TGTGCCAGTAGTATTGGACAGATTCCTTCCGAGCAGTACTTC; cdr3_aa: CASSIGQIPSEQYF
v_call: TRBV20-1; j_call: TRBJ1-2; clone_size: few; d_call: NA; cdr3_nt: TGCAGTGCTAGAAGGGTGGGGGCTGGCTACACCTTC; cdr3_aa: CSARRVGAGYTF